A single sample is the source of the 22 T cell receptor beta chains below, sequenced in a study of cytomegalovirus exposure and HLA in healthy donors. Here immunoSEQ multiplex PCR was the method, and the copy in TCRdb shows in-frame clones only, minus some. The repertoire includes about 250,000 clones, over 75% of them detected once, and more than 10% sits in the top ten. The sequenced sample was PBMCs. The source of these receptors is a man aged 18-30 years in good health and CMV-seropositive.

The J gene is TRBJ1-2, the V gene TRBV6-5; D not certain. The V gene's germline CDR1 is MNHEY and CDR2 SVGAGI. The CDR3 contains 13 residues. V shed 2 bases and J shed 8 bases, with 12 bases lying between them. CDR3 sequence (DNA): TGTGCCAGCAGTTACGGCCCTCATCGGGGCTACACCTTC. Translated, it gives CASSYGPHRGYTF.

V is TRBV11-2 and J is TRBJ2-1; TRBD2 matches at 14 bases. Trimming removed 7 bases from V and 15 bases from J; junction bases left unmatched: 11. CDR3 length: 14 amino acids. Germline-derived CDR1 and CDR2 are SGHAT and FQNNGV. CDR3 amino acids: CASTPLGLAGVGFF. In nucleotides, the CDR3 is TGTGCCAGCACCCCCCTGGGACTAGCGGGAGTGGGGTTCTTC.

This sequence joins TRBV10-3 and TRBJ2-7, with D possibly being TRBD1 (6 bases). The germline V and J ends were trimmed by 7 bases and 5 bases, with 18 bases remaining between them. Germline lookup yields CDR1 ENHRY and CDR2 SYGVKD. The CDR3 is 14 amino acids. The CDR3 sequence is CAITGQGLLDEQYF. DNA of the CDR3: TGTGCCATCACCGGCCAGGGGCTTTTGGACGAGCAGTACTTC.

The rearrangement links TRBV19 to TRBJ2-6; a weak D match, TRBD2 (6 bases). CDR1 is LNHDA, CDR2 SQIVND, per germline (reference sequence). V was pared by 6 bases and J by 3 bases, with 18 bases between. The CDR3 is 17 amino acids. CDR3: CASSSSLGGDGANVLTF. The CDR3, as DNA: TGTGCCAGTAGCTCCTCCCTCGGGGGTGATGGGGCCAACGTCCTGACTTTC. Full variable domain (rest looked up from reference TRBV19 and TRBJ2-6): DGGITQSPKYLFRKEGQNVTLSCEQNLNHDAMYWYRQDPGQGLRLIYYSQIVNDFQKGDIAEGYSVSREKKESFPLTVTSAQKNPTAFYLCASSSSLGGDGANVLTFGAGSRLTVL.

This chain joins TRBV7-9 and TRBJ2-3; 7 bases line up with TRBD2. After removal of 4 bases from V and 0 bases from J, the junction contained 10 bases not matched to a gene. Germline V gene sequence: CDR1 SEHNR, CDR2 FQNEAQ (reference sequence). This CDR3 is 17 amino acids long. CDR3 sequence reads: CASSSTGLQKSTDTQYF. The CDR3 nucleotides are TGTGCCAGCAGCTCCACGGGACTACAGAAAAGCACAGATACGCAGTATTTT.

This chain joins TRBV7-2 and TRBJ2-1; possibly TRBD1 for D (5 bases). The germline V gene has CDR1 SGHTA and CDR2 FQGNSA. CDR3 length equals 17 residues. Trimming pared 0 bases from V and 4 bases from J, leaving 16 bases between. The CDR3 DNA reads TGTGCCAGCAGCTTAGCCACAGCAGGGAAGGGTTACAATGAGCAGTTCTTC. Translation gives CASSLATAGKGYNEQFF.

The CDR3 DNA sequence: TGTGCCAGCAGCCGAGGGTATCGATACGAGCAGTACTTC. Protein: CASSRGYRYEQYF. The rearrangement uses TRBV11-2 and TRBJ2-7, with D perhaps matching TRBD2 (5 bases). The CDR3 consists of 13 residues. V dropped 5 bases and J dropped 4 bases, with 12 bases sitting between them. The germline gives CDR1 SGHAT, CDR2 FQNNGV.

The chain joins TRBV7-6 to TRBJ1-3; D call uncertain. V gave up 4 bases and J gave up 0 bases, with 13 bases separating them. This CDR3 comprises 16 residues. In germline, CDR1 is SGHVS, CDR2 FNYEAQ. As DNA, the CDR3 is TGTGCCAGCAGCTCCAGACTCCAGAGCTCTGGAAACACCATATATTTT. This encodes CASSSRLQSSGNTIYF.

This clone was counted once. V gene TRBV29-1 combines with J gene TRBJ2-7; 9 nucleotides line up with TRBD1. The CDR3 runs 13 residues. From germline, CDR1 is SQVTM and CDR2 ANQGSEA. Losses at the gene ends were 7 bases for V and 4 bases for J; bases not matched to a gene: 8. For the CDR3, the DNA is TGCAGCGCAGCCCGAGACAGGGGGTACGAGCAGTACTTC. Protein sequence: CSAARDRGYEQYF.

The J gene is TRBJ2-2, the V gene TRBV7-6; weak D call: TRBD1 (5 bases). V was pared by 1 base and J by 6 bases, with 15 bases between. The CDR3 consists of 16 residues. The germline V gene encodes CDR1 SGHVS and CDR2 FNYEAQ. The CDR3 sequence: CASSLEAWQGPGELFF. DNA for the CDR3: TGTGCCAGCAGCTTAGAAGCGTGGCAGGGCCCCGGGGAGCTGTTTTTT.

The rearrangement links TRBV28 to TRBJ1-5, with a weak D call TRBD1 (6 bases). V lost 5 bases, J lost 3 bases, and 14 bases lay in between. This CDR3 has 15 residues. Germline V gives CDR1 MDHEN, CDR2 SYDVKM. In DNA, the CDR3 is TGTGCCAGCAGTCCTGGGGGGGGCCTCAATCAGCCCCAGCATTTT. Translating gives CASSPGGGLNQPQHF.

V gene TRBV28 combines with J gene TRBJ1-2; perhaps TRBD1 as D (5 bases). V gave up 6 bases and J gave up 2 bases, with 7 bases separating them. Germline CDR1 and CDR2: MDHEN and SYDVKM. The CDR3 extends over 12 amino acids. Here the CDR3 reads CASRQANYGYTF. The CDR3 coding sequence is TGTGCCAGCAGACAGGCAAACTATGGCTACACCTTC.

The chain couples TRBV4-1 to TRBJ2-5; possibly TRBD1 for D (6 bases). Per the germline V gene, CDR1 is MGHRA and CDR2 is YSYEKL. This CDR3 region has 14 residues. The V end was cut by 4 bases, the J end by 2 bases, with 11 bases between. This CDR3 reads CASSRGQLQETQYF. DNA of the CDR3: TGCGCCAGCAGCCGAGGACAGCTACAAGAGACCCAGTACTTC.

This chain connects TRBV9 to TRBJ2-5; tentatively, D is TRBD2 (6 bases). The V end was cut by 4 bases, the J end by 5 bases, with 21 bases between. This CDR3 spans 16 amino acids. CDR1 SGDLS and CDR2 YYNGEE come from the germline V gene. CDR3 coding DNA: TGTGCCAGCAGCCTGGGGTACGGGAGAGGTTCTGAGACCCAGTACTTC. Translated: CASSLGYGRGSETQYF.

The gene calls are TRBV21-1 and TRBJ2-5; the listed D gene, TRBD2, was not tested against the DNA. TRBV21-1 is tagged as a pseudogene. The CDR3 has 17 amino acids. CDR3 coding DNA: TGTGCCAGCAGCAAACGACGGACTAACGGCTGGGAAGAGACCCAGTACTTC. It specifies CASSKRRTNGWEETQYF.

The J gene is TRBJ2-3, the V gene TRBV30; no reliable D call. The V end was cut by 3 bases, the J end by 0 bases, with 10 bases between. The germline V gene encodes CDR1 GTSNPN and CDR2 SVGIG (reference sequence). CDR3 length: 14 amino acids. The CDR3 nucleotides read TGTGCCTGGAGAGCCCATCCTAGCACAGATACGCAGTATTTT. It encodes CAWRAHPSTDTQYF.

The chain carries TRBV20-1 and TRBJ1-2; unclear D gene. The length of the CDR3 is 11 residues. The germline gives CDR1 DFQATT, CDR2 SNEGSKA (reference sequence). V was cut by 5 bases and J by 4 bases, with 8 bases left in between. As DNA, the CDR3 is TGCAGTGCTCCTCGACTCTATGGCTACACCTTC. Translating gives CSAPRLYGYTF.

This clone was found once. The V call is TRBV5-6, the J call TRBJ2-7; unclear D gene. Looked up from germline, CDR1 is SGHDT and CDR2 is YYEEEE. This CDR3 region has 14 residues. V was trimmed by 3 bases and J by 0 bases, leaving 10 bases between them. The CDR3 here is CASSWTPSSYEQYF. In DNA form, the CDR3 reads TGTGCCAGCAGCTGGACCCCTAGCTCCTACGAGCAGTACTTC. Supplemented by reference TRBV5-6 and TRBJ2-7, the full variable domain reads DAGVTQSPTHLIKTRGQQVTLRCSPKSGHDTVSWYQQALGQGPQFIFQYYEEEERQRGNFPDRFSGHQFPNYSSELNVNALLLGDSALYLCASSWTPSSYEQYFGPGTRLTVT.

This rearrangement joins TRBV9 to TRBJ2-2, with D possibly TRBD2 on 6 matching bases. V gave up 0 bases and J gave up 7 bases, with 10 bases separating them. The CDR3 sequence is 14 residues long. Germline V gives CDR1 SGDLS, CDR2 YYNGEE. In nucleotides, the CDR3 is TGTGCCAGCAGCGTAGCGGGAGCTGACGGGGAGCTGTTTTTT. Its translation is CASSVAGADGELFF. Complete variable domain (other parts from reference TRBV9 and TRBJ2-2): DSGVTQTPKHLITATGQRVTLRCSPRSGDLSVYWYQQSLDQGLQFLIQYYNGEERAKGNILERFSAQQFPDLHSELNLSSLELGDSALYFCASSVAGADGELFFGEGSRLTVL.

The chain employs TRBV28 and TRBJ1-5, with D perhaps TRBD1 (6 bases). V lost 6 bases and J 7 bases, leaving 10 bases between the germline ends. Germline CDR1 is MDHEN and CDR2 is SYDVKM. The CDR3 is 12 amino acids. DNA of the CDR3: TGTGCCAGCAGATCTACAGGGCAGCCCCAGCATTTT. Protein: CASRSTGQPQHF.

This chain joins TRBV7-2 and TRBJ2-7; D call uncertain. The CDR3 length is 14 residues. The V end lost 1 base, the J end lost 0 bases, and 7 bases lay between the germline ends. Germline CDR1 is SGHTA and CDR2 is FQGNSA. The CDR3 sequence is CASSLGEVSYEQYF. The CDR3 DNA sequence: TGTGCCAGCAGCTTAGGTGAGGTCTCCTACGAGCAGTACTTC. The whole variable domain, filled in from reference TRBV7-2 and TRBJ2-7, reads GAGVSQSPSNKVTEKGKDVELRCDPISGHTALYWYRQSLGQGLEFLIYFQGNSAPDKSGLPSDRFSAERTGGSVSTLTIQRTQQEDSAVYLCASSLGEVSYEQYFGPGTRLTVT.

The chain couples TRBV9 to TRBJ2-1; 7 bases fit TRBD2. The trim removed 0 bases at V and 4 bases at J, leaving 10 bases unmatched. The CDR3 has 17 amino acids. Per germline, CDR1 SGDLS and CDR2 YYNGEE. The CDR3 nucleotides are TGTGCCAGCAGCGTAGTCGGGGGGACGTTTTTATACAATGAGCAGTTCTTC. Translating gives CASSVVGGTFLYNEQFF.